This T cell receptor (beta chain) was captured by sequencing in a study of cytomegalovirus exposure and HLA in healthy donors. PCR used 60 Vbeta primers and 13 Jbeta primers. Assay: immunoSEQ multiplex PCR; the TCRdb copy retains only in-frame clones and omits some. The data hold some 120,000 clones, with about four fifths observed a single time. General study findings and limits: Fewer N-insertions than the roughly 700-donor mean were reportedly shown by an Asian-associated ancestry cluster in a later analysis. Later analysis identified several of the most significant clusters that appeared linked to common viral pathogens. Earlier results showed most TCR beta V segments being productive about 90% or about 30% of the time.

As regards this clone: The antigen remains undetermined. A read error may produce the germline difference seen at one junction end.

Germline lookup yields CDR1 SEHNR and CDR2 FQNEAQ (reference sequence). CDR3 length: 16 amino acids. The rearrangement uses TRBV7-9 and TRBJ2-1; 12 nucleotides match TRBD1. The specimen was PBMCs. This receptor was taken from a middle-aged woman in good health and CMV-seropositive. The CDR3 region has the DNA TGTTCCAGCAGCTCAAATCCGGGACAGGGGGCTGTTGAGCAGTTCTTC. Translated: CSSSSNPGQGAVEQFF. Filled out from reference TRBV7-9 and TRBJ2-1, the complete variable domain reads DTGVSQNPRHKITKRGQNVTFRCDPISEHNRLYWYRQTLGQGPEFLTYFQNEAQLEKSRLLSDRFSAERPKGSFSTLEIQRTEQGDSAMYLCSSSSNPGQGAVEQFFGPGTRLTVL.